This is a list of T cell receptor beta chains from one sample in a study of T cell responses to AZD1222 COVID-19 vaccine. TCRdb's table, derived via immunoSEQ multiplex PCR, lists solely in-frame clones and lacks some. The sample yields roughly 100,000 clones, 80% to 95% seen once. The material was peripheral blood, obtained 28 days after the second AZD1222 dose. Source of these receptors: an adult who received the AZD1222 COVID-19 vaccine. CDR3s include the opening cysteine and the closing phenylalanine or tryptophan. The D gene is left open where the match is weak. Clone size is stated in some rows and not others, as once, few, many or a class when expanded.

D,J,size,V,DNA,CDR3
.,TRBJ2-2,.,TRBV5-8,TGTGCCAGCAGACGGGGTCTAATGGGCACCGGGGAGCTGTTTTTT,CASRRGLMGTGELFF
.,TRBJ2-7,.,TRBV6-5,TGTGCCAGCAGTTACTCAGGCGGCGACTACGAGCAGTACTTC,CASSYSGGDYEQYF
TRBD2,TRBJ2-3,.,TRBV6-5,TGTGCCAGCATCTCAGCGGGAGGGGGAGATACGCAGTATTTT,CASISAGGGDTQYF
.,TRBJ2-7,.,TRBV5-1,TGCGCCAGCAGCTTGGAAGAGACACTACAATCCTACGAGCAGTACTTC,CASSLEETLQSYEQYF
.,TRBJ1-5,.,TRBV29-1,TGCAGCGTGGGGGCAGAGGAACAGCCCCAGCATTTT,CSVGAEEQPQHF
.,TRBJ2-5,.,TRBV24-1,TGTGCCACCAGTGATTTCGCGGAGACCCAGTACTTC,CATSDFAETQYF
.,TRBJ1-4,once,TRBV6-2/TRBV6-3,TGTGCCAGCAGTTACGAGTTTGGGCGGAAGCTGTTTTTT,CASSYEFGRKLFF
.,TRBJ1-1,.,TRBV6-2/TRBV6-3,TGTGCCAGCAGTTCTAACAGGGACACTGAAGCTTTCTTT,CASSSNRDTEAFF
.,TRBJ2-2,.,TRBV6-5,TGTGCCAGCAGTTACTCGCTGGAGGGGGAGCTGTTTTTT,CASSYSLEGELFF
TRBD2,TRBJ2-1,.,TRBV10-3,TGTGCCATCAGTGAAAGGGAGCGGCTAGCGGGAGGCTCCTACAATGAGCAGTTCTTC,CAISERERLAGGSYNEQFF
TRBD2,TRBJ2-3,.,TRBV4-3,TGCGCCAGCAGCCTCACATGGGGAGGGATCACAGATACGCAGTATTTT,CASSLTWGGITDTQYF
.,TRBJ2-7,.,TRBV11-2,TGTGCCAGCAGCTTAAGGACCGAAAGGCCATACGAGCAGTACTTC,CASSLRTERPYEQYF
.,TRBJ2-5,.,TRBV2,TGTGCCAGCAGCCCCGAACCAGGACGAGAGACCCAGTACTTC,CASSPEPGRETQYF
TRBD1,TRBJ1-1,.,TRBV5-6,TGTGCCAGCAGCTTAAGACAGGGGGCAGGGAACACTGAAGCTTTCTTT,CASSLRQGAGNTEAFF
TRBD2,TRBJ2-2,.,TRBV28,TGTGCCAGCAGTTCGACTAGCGGGTCGAACACCGGGGAGCTGTTTTTT,CASSSTSGSNTGELFF
.,TRBJ2-2,.,TRBV6-5,TGTGCCAGCCAGAGGACCATGGGCACCGGGGAGCTGTTTTTT,CASQRTMGTGELFF
.,TRBJ1-1,.,TRBV27,TGTGCCAGCAGTTTATTATCGGTGAACACTGAAGCTTTCTTT,CASSLLSVNTEAFF
TRBD1,TRBJ1-1,.,TRBV3-1/TRBV3-2,TGTGCCAGCAGCCAAGATTCGCAGGGGGCGGCCACTGAAGCTTTCTTT,CASSQDSQGAATEAFF
.,TRBJ2-5,.,TRBV11-2,TGTGCCAGCAGCTCCGGTGTGATGGGAGTCCAAGAGACCCAGTACTTC,CASSSGVMGVQETQYF
.,TRBJ2-7,few,TRBV19,TGTGCCAGTAGTGCCTACTCTCAAGTATACGAGCAGTACTTC,CASSAYSQVYEQYF
.,TRBJ2-7,once,TRBV11-2,TGTGCCAGCAGCTTACTCGACTACGAGCAGTACTTC,CASSLLDYEQYF
TRBD2,TRBJ2-7,.,TRBV29-1,TGCAGCGCTGCACTAGCGGAAGAGCAGTACTTC,CSAALAEEQYF
TRBD2,TRBJ2-7,.,TRBV5-6,TGTGCCAGCAGCCCCTGGGGGCGGGAGGTTCTATACGAGCAGTACTTC,CASSPWGREVLYEQYF
.,TRBJ1-1,.,TRBV5-1,TGCGCCAGCAGCTTCTCCGGGACCGGGATAGGCGAAGCTTTCTTT,CASSFSGTGIGEAFF
.,TRBJ2-1,.,TRBV29-1,TGCAGCGTTGTACCTAGGGCAGGTGAGCAGTTCTTC,CSVVPRAGEQFF
TRBD1,TRBJ1-4,.,TRBV25-1,TGTGCCACCACAGGGGGCCCAGGGAATGAAAAACTGTTTTTT,CATTGGPGNEKLFF
.,TRBJ2-1,.,TRBV2,TGTGCCAGCAGTGAAACCAGGGGAGTCGGAAATGAGCAGTTCTTC,CASSETRGVGNEQFF